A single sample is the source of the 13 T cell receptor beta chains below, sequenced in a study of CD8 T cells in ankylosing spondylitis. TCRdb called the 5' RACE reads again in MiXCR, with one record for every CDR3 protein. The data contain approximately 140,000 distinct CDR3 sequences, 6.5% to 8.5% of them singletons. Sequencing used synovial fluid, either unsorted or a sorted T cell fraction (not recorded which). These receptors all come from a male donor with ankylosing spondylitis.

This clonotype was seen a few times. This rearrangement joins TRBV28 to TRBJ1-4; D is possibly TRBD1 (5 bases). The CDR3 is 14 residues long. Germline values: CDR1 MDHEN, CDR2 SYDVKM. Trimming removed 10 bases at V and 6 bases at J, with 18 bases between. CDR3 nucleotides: TGTGCCACCCTTCGAGGTGGGGCGGATGAAAAACTGTTTTTT. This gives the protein CATLRGGADEKLFF.

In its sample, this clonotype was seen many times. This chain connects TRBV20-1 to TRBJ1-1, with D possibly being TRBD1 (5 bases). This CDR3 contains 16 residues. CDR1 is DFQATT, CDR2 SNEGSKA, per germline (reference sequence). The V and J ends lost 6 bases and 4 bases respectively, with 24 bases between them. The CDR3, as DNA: TGCAGTGCGGGTCGTCCCCTTCAGGGCGAGAGCACTGAAGCTTTCTTT. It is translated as CSAGRPLQGESTEAFF.

CDR3 sequence reads: CASSPGFTGNTIYF. The CDR3 DNA follows: TGTGCCAGCTCACCAGGGTTCACTGGAAACACCATATATTTT. V gene TRBV18 combines with J gene TRBJ1-3, with no clear D. This CDR3 has 14 amino acids. V shed 2 bases and J shed 2 bases, with 7 bases lying between them. CDR1 is KGHSH, CDR2 LQKENI, per germline.

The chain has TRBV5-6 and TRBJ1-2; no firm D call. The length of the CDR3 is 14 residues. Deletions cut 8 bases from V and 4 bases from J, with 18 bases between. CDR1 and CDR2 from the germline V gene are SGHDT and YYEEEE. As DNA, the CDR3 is TGTGCCAGGAGCCCTAAACTGAAAACCTATGGCTACACCTTC. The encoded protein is CARSPKLKTYGYTF.

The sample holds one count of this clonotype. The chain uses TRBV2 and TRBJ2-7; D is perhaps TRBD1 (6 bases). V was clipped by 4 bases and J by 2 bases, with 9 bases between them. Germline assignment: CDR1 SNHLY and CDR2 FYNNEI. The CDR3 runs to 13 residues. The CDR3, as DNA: TGTGCCAGCAGTGCACAGGGTACCTACGAGCAGTACTTC. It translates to CASSAQGTYEQYF.

CDR3 sequence reads: CASSQNRGWQFF. CDR3 in DNA: TGTGCCAGCAGCCAGAACAGGGGTTGGCAGTTCTTC. V and J are TRBV5-8 and TRBJ2-1, with 7 positions matching TRBD1. Germline-derived CDR1 and CDR2 are SGHTS and YDEGEE. The CDR3 length is 12 residues. Trimming cost V 4 bases and J 12 bases; bases outside gene matches: 7.

CDR3 residues: CSARSQELNYGYTF. CDR3 coding DNA: TGCAGTGCTAGGTCACAGGAACTTAACTATGGCTACACCTTC. The chain uses TRBV20-1 and TRBJ1-2, with a tentative D call TRBD1 (5 bases). This CDR3 spans 14 amino acids. The germline CDR1 and CDR2 sequences are DFQATT and SNEGSKA (reference sequence). V lost 3 bases, J lost 1 base, and 12 bases lay in between.

The CDR3 sequence: CASSLHARGGAKAFF. CDR3 coding DNA: TGTGCCAGCAGTCTACACGCCCGTGGGGGGGCAAAAGCTTTCTTT. The genes are TRBV27 and TRBJ1-1; a possible D gene is TRBD1 (6 bases). V shed 5 bases and J shed 9 bases, with 22 bases lying between them. The CDR3 length is 15 residues. Germline loops: CDR1 MNHEY, CDR2 SMNVEV (reference sequence).

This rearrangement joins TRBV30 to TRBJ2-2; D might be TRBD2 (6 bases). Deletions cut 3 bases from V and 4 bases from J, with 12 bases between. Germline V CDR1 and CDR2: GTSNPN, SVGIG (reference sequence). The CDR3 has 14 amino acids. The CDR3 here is CAWSRDFLTGELFF. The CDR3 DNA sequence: TGTGCCTGGAGCCGGGACTTCCTCACCGGGGAGCTGTTTTTT.

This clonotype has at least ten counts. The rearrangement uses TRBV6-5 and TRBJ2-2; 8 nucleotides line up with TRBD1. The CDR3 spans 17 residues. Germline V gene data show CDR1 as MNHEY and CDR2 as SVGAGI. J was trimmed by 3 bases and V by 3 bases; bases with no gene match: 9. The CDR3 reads CASSYGQGSLDTGELFF. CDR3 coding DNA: TGTGCCAGCAGTTATGGACAGGGATCTTTGGACACCGGGGAGCTGTTTTTT.

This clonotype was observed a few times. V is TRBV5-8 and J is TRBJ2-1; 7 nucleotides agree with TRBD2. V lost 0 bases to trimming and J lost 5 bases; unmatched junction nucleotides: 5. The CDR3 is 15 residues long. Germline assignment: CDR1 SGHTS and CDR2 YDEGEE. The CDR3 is CASSLGTRSHNEQFF. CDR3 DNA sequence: TGTGCCAGCAGCTTGGGGACTAGGTCTCACAATGAGCAGTTCTTC.

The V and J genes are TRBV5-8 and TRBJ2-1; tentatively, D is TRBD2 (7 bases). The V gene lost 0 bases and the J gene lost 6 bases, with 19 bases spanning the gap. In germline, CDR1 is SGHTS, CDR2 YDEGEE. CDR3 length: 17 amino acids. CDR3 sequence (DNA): TGTGCCAGCAGCTTGGCATTTCTAGCGGCCAGGGGCAATGAGCAGTTCTTC. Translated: CASSLAFLAARGNEQFF. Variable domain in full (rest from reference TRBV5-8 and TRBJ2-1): EAGVTQSPTHLIKTRGQQATLRCSPISGHTSVYWYQQALGLGLQFLLWYDEGEERNRGNFPPRFSGRQFPNYSSELNVNALELEDSALYLCASSLAFLAARGNEQFFGPGTRLTVL.

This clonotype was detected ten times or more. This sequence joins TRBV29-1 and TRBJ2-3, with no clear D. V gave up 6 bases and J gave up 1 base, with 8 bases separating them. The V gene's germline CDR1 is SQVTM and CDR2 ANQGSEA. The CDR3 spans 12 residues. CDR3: CSVTLGTDTQYF. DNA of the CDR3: TGCAGCGTGACGCTCGGCACAGATACGCAGTATTTT.